This T cell receptor beta chain was captured in a study of Ad26.COV2.S vaccination and SARS-CoV-2 variants. Overall study findings and caveats: Quantification of TCR breadth and depth may have yielded underestimates of total T cell responses. Breadth, reportedly substantial, characterized the spike-specific CD8+ and CD4+ T cell responses after vaccination.

The data were produced by immunoSEQ multiplex PCR, yet TCRdb's version contains in-frame clones alone and is incomplete. The sample carries about 460,000 clones, approximately 90% recorded once. As for treatment: around 19 received Ad26.COV2.S at low or high dose, single or two shots; 5 received placebo; per-sample allocation not given. Samples were taken on day 63 after the first vaccine or placebo injection. Looked up from germline, CDR1 is MDHEN and CDR2 is SYDVKM. The length of the CDR3 is 14 residues. Trimming removed 4 bases at V and 0 bases at J, with 6 bases between. As concerns this clone: As yet, its antigen is unknown.

J is TRBJ1-4 and V is TRBV28; D ambiguous. Source: peripheral blood, taken in a trial of Ad26.COV2.S vaccine versus placebo. The TCR originated in a person between 18 and 60 years old who received the Ad26.COV2.S COVID-19 vaccine or a placebo. Written as DNA, the CDR3 is TGTGCCAGCAGTTCAATCACAACTAATGAAAAACTGTTTTTT. It specifies CASSSITTNEKLFF.